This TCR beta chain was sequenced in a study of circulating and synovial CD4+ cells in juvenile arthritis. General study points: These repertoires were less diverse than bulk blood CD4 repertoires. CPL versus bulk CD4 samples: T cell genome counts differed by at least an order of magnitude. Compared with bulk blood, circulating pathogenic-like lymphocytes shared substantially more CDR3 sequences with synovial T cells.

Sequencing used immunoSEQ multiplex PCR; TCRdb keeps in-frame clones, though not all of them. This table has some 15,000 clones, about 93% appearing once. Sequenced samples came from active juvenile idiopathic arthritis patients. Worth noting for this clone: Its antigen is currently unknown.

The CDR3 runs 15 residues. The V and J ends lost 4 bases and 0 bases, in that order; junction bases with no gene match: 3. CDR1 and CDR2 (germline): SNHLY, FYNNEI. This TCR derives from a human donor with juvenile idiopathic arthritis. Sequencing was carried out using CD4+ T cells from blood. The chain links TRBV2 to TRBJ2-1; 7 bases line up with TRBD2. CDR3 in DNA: TGTGCCAGCAGTGGCGGGAGTAGCTCCTACAATGAGCAGTTCTTC. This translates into CASSGGSSSYNEQFF.